This TCR beta chain comes out of a study of beta chain features in type 1 diabetes. Turning to the study itself: Examination of sorted cells across all samples involved roughly 100 million cells.

The CDR3 is made up of 17 amino acids. Germline CDR1 SGHVS, CDR2 FQNEAQ. V dropped 1 base and J dropped 4 bases, with 17 bases sitting between them. The study reverse transcribed the entire isolated RNA, so it sequenced expressed TCRB transcripts. Measured with immunoSEQ multiplex PCR; TCRdb has only the in-frame clones, and not every one. The sample contains about 150,000 clones, 10% of which appear only once. General observations from the study: Among patients with Type 1 diabetes, TCRB CDR3s were moderately but significantly shorter in every one of the four CD4+ subsets. Resolution of whether HLA type affects TCRB rearrangement was not achieved here.

This clone was seen a handful of times. The antigen remains unidentified. CD45RO/CCR7/CD25/CD127/CD95/CD27 staining was used to isolate CD4+ naive, central memory, regulatory and stem cell-like memory cells by sorting. Sequencing was done on a sample of naive CD4+ T cells from blood. The rearrangement joins TRBV7-8 to TRBJ2-1, with D maybe TRBD1 (5 bases). The receptor comes from a man between 18 and 35 years old in good health. CDR3 in amino acids: CASSLGQGAWAYNEQFF. The CDR3 DNA reads TGTGCCAGCAGCTTAGGTCAGGGTGCCTGGGCATACAATGAGCAGTTCTTC.